The 29 T cell receptor beta chains reported below all come from one sample, sequenced in a study of T cell clonality in common variable immunodeficiency. Some clones are missing from TCRdb's copy, which holds only in-frame ones; the method was immunoSEQ multiplex PCR. This repertoire lists about 64,000 clones without singletons; around 1.7% sits in the top ten. The sample taken for sequencing was peripheral blood mononuclear cells. Every receptor here comes from a person aged 18 to 75 in good health.

This clone was recorded many times. The read terminates 3 residues before the CDR3 end, so the remaining end is supplied by the germline J gene. This chain connects TRBV6-1 to TRBJ2-5; D is uncertain. CDR3 length equals 14 residues. Trimming shortened V by 1 base and J by 2 bases, and 8 bases separated the two germline ends. Germline CDR1 and CDR2: MNHNS and SASEGT. This chain's CDR3 is CASSEGADQETQYF. The CDR3 bases that were read are TGTGCCAGCAGTGAAGGGGCAGATCAAGAGACC.

This clone was recorded many times. The read terminates 3 residues before the CDR3 end, so the remaining end is supplied by the germline J gene. The chain combines TRBV20-1 with TRBJ2-4; D might be TRBD2 (6 bases). The CDR3 is 13 residues long. Trimming shortened V by 5 bases and J by 9 bases, and 17 bases separated the two germline ends. Germline loops: CDR1 DFQATT, CDR2 SNEGSKA (reference sequence). The sequenced part of the CDR3 DNA is TGCAGTGCTCCAGTCGGGGAGGTCGGCATT. This codes for CSAPVGEVGI. The whole CDR3 reads CSAPVGEVGIQYF.

This clone was observed many times. The read comes to an end 3 residues before the CDR3 does, leaving the germline J gene to fill in the end. The chain couples TRBV28 to TRBJ2-4; D is uncertain. V lost 6 bases to trimming and J lost 6 bases, with 6 bases between them. The CDR3 has 11 residues. Per germline, CDR1 MDHEN and CDR2 SYDVKM. CDR3 loop: CASSPGNIQYF. The CDR3 DNA, read in part, is TGTGCCAGCAGCCCCGGAAACATT.

This clone was seen repeatedly, ten times or more. The sequenced fragment ends 3 residues before the CDR3 boundary, so the rest is inferred from the germline J gene. The V call is TRBV3-1 (or the pseudogene TRBV3-2), the J call TRBJ2-7; D is perhaps TRBD2 (7 bases). The CDR3 is 20 residues long. V was clipped by 0 bases and J by 2 bases, with 26 bases between them. CDR1 and CDR2 from the germline V gene are LGHDT and YNNKEL (reference sequence). CDR3 bases read: TGTGCCAGCAGCCAAGATAAGGGGGGTGCGCTAGCGGTCCTCACCTACGAG. The encoded protein is CASSQDKGGALAVLTYE. In full, the CDR3 reads CASSQDKGGALAVLTYEQYF.

There are many counts of this clone. The read stops 3 residues short of the end of the CDR3; the missing end is completed from the germline J gene. The V call is TRBV29-1, the J call TRBJ2-2; TRBD2 aligns across 9 bases. V shed 3 bases and J 6 bases; nucleotides not matched to a gene: 5. The length of the CDR3 is 14 residues. Per the germline V gene, CDR1 is SQVTM and CDR2 is ANQGSEA. Partial CDR3 DNA: TGCAGCGTTGATAGCGGGGGCGCCTCCGGGGAG. It translates to CSVDSGGASGE. The entire CDR3 sequence reads CSVDSGGASGELFF.

This clone was observed at least ten times. The read terminates 3 residues ahead of where the CDR3 ends, so the germline J gene completes it. The J gene is TRBJ1-1, the V gene TRBV10-3; the match to TRBD1 covers 10 bases. Germline V CDR1 and CDR2: ENHRY, SYGVKD. Trimming removed 6 bases from V and 3 bases from J; junction bases left unmatched: 13. This CDR3 spans 17 amino acids. The part of the CDR3 DNA that was read is TGTGCCATCAGCGGACAGGGGGATAATATGTTTGACACTGAA. Translating gives CAISGQGDNMFDTE. In full, the CDR3 is CAISGQGDNMFDTEAFF.

In this sample, this clone turned up many times. The read gets to within 3 residues of the CDR3 end, and the germline J gene fills in the rest. The chain couples TRBV19 to TRBJ2-3; 14 nucleotides line up with TRBD2. Unmatched junction bases numbered 10, after V lost 9 bases and J lost 8 bases. Germline V gene lookup returns CDR1 LNHDA and CDR2 SQIVND (reference sequence). The CDR3 runs 15 residues. The CDR3 loop is CASGRLAGGIGTQYF. CDR3 DNA, as far as it was read: TGTGCCAGCGGCCGACTAGCGGGAGGGATTGGTACG.

This clone has ten or more counts. The CDR3 here is CASSAGGYLVYEQYF. The CDR3 DNA, read in part, is TGTGCCAGTAGTGCCGGCGGGTACCTAGTCTACGAG. This chain uses TRBV19 with TRBJ2-7, with TRBD2 as a possible D gene (5 bases). The read comes to an end 3 residues before the CDR3 does, leaving the germline J gene to fill in the end. In germline, CDR1 is LNHDA, CDR2 SQIVND (reference sequence). The CDR3 length is 15 residues. Trimming took 5 bases from V and 3 from J, leaving 17 bases between them.

This clone was seen many times. The CDR3 goes on 3 residues after the read ends, and that part is filled in from the germline J gene. This rearrangement joins TRBV19 to TRBJ1-2; possibly TRBD1 for D (6 bases). The V and J ends lost 9 bases and 1 base respectively, with 21 bases between them. This CDR3 is 16 amino acids long. Germline lookup yields CDR1 LNHDA and CDR2 SQIVND (reference sequence). The CDR3 loop reads CASSRSGQPGNYGYTF. The CDR3 DNA, read in part, is TGTGCCAGCTCCCGGTCGGGACAACCTGGTAACTATGGC.

Note on this clone: The read comes to an end 3 residues before the CDR3 does, leaving the germline J gene to fill in the end. The chain recombines TRBV30 with TRBJ2-4; TRBD1 matches at 10 bases. The CDR3 length is 12 residues. Germline CDR1 and CDR2: GTSNPN and SVGIG (reference sequence). The DNA read from the CDR3 is TGTGCCTGGGGACAGGGGGGTTATGGT. The encoded protein is CAWGQGGYG. The whole CDR3 protein reads CAWGQGGYGQYF.

Many counts were recorded for this clone. Read data end 3 residues before the CDR3 end; the end is taken from the germline J gene. J is TRBJ1-6 and V is TRBV20-1; possible D gene TRBD1, 6 bases. Germline values: CDR1 DFQATT, CDR2 SNEGSKA (reference sequence). With 6 bases removed from V and 6 bases from J, the gap between germline ends came to 12 bases. CDR3 length equals 13 residues. This chain's CDR3 is CSAHREGNSPLHF. The CDR3 DNA, read in part, is TGCAGTGCACACAGGGAAGGTAATTCACCC.

This clone has ten or more counts. Read data end 3 residues before the CDR3 end; the end is taken from the germline J gene. The J gene is TRBJ2-1, the V gene TRBV12-3 or TRBV12-4, with a weak D call TRBD2 (5 bases). V lost 6 bases and J 6 bases, leaving 21 bases between the germline ends. This CDR3 contains 16 residues. The part of the CDR3 DNA that was read is TGTGCCAGCAGGGATGACACGGGCGGACTCTTCAATGAG. Its protein is CASRDDTGGLFNE. The entire CDR3 protein is CASRDDTGGLFNEQFF.

This clone appeared many times. The CDR3 is cut off 3 residues early in the read; its end comes from the germline J gene. The chain couples TRBV5-1 to TRBJ1-3, with D uncertain. The CDR3 is 14 amino acids. The V and J ends lost 6 bases and 0 bases respectively, with 10 bases between them. Germline CDR1 SGHRS, CDR2 YFSETQ. CDR3 in amino acids: CASIRDNSGNTIYF. The CDR3 bases that were read are TGCGCCAGCATCCGCGATAACTCTGGAAACACC.

This clone was detected ten times or more. The read halts 3 residues ahead of the CDR3 end, with the missing end drawn from the germline J gene. The genes are TRBV2 and TRBJ2-7; no reliable D call. Per the germline V gene, CDR1 is SNHLY and CDR2 is FYNNEI. V lost 2 bases to trimming and J lost 1 base, with 9 bases between them. The CDR3 has 14 residues. The CDR3 region is CASSESSGSYEQYF. The CDR3 bases that were read are TGTGCCAGCAGTGAATCTTCAGGTTCCTACGAG.

The sample holds many counts of this clone. Read data end 3 residues before the CDR3 end; the end is taken from the germline J gene. The chain combines TRBV7-6 with TRBJ1-5; D gene uncertain. CDR1 is SGHVS and CDR2 is FNYEAQ in the germline V gene. The CDR3 totals 16 residues. V was trimmed by 4 bases and J by 1 base, leaving 14 bases between them. CDR3 sequence: CASSSSPRFSNQPQHF. The CDR3 bases that were read are TGTGCCAGCAGCTCGAGCCCCCGATTCAGCAATCAGCCC.

This clone was observed many times. The CDR3 end lies 3 residues beyond the end of the read and is filled in from the germline J gene. The chain has TRBV6-1 and TRBJ1-6; 10 nucleotides agree with TRBD1. The CDR3 has 15 residues. Germline V gene lookup returns CDR1 MNHNS and CDR2 SASEGT. V shed 4 bases, J shed 8 bases, and the junction held 5 bases outside the gene matches. This CDR3 reads CASSVGTGEYSPLHF. The covered CDR3 bases are TGTGCCAGCAGTGTGGGGACAGGGGAGTATTCACCC.

This clone was seen repeatedly, ten times or more. The missing CDR3 end, 3 residues past where the read stops, is filled in from the germline J gene. The chain is built from TRBV7-3 and TRBJ2-2; no clear D gene. The CDR3 is 15 amino acids. Per the germline V gene, CDR1 is SGHTA and CDR2 is FQGTGA. The V end lost 5 bases, the J end lost 1 base, and 11 bases lay between the germline ends. Incomplete CDR3 DNA: TGTGCCAGCAGCCCCACGCAGAGGAACACCGGGGAG. This sequence encodes CASSPTQRNTGE. The whole CDR3 protein reads CASSPTQRNTGELFF.

This clone was counted ten times or more. The read terminates 3 residues ahead of where the CDR3 ends, so the germline J gene completes it. This chain links TRBV5-1 with TRBJ2-7; TRBD1 agrees at 9 bases. CDR1 and CDR2 from the germline V gene are SGHRS and YFSETQ. Germline trimming cut 4 bases from V and 0 bases from J; bases unmatched to any gene: 8. The CDR3 consists of 16 residues. The part of the CDR3 DNA that was read is TGCGCCAGCAGCCCGGGGACAGGGACCAGCTCCTACGAG. Protein: CASSPGTGTSSYE. From start to end, the CDR3 is CASSPGTGTSSYEQYF.

This clone was seen many times. The CDR3 goes on 3 residues after the read ends, and that part is filled in from the germline J gene. This chain uses TRBV30 with TRBJ1-2, with a tentative D call TRBD1 (6 bases). Trimming shortened V by 3 bases and J by 6 bases, and 20 bases separated the two germline ends. CDR3 length: 15 residues. Germline CDR1 and CDR2: GTSNPN and SVGIG (reference sequence). The sequenced CDR3 bases are TGTGCCTGGAGCGCCCGCCTCCGGGGGGCGCATGGC. Its protein product is CAWSARLRGAHG. The complete CDR3 sequence is CAWSARLRGAHGYTF.

This clone was counted between two and nine times. The read halts 3 residues ahead of the CDR3 end, with the missing end drawn from the germline J gene. This chain joins TRBV5-1 and TRBJ2-1; weak D call: TRBD2 (5 bases). This CDR3 spans 16 amino acids. Trimming pared 0 bases from V and 4 bases from J, leaving 14 bases between. Germline V gene data show CDR1 as SGHRS and CDR2 as YFSETQ. The CDR3 DNA, read in part, is TGCGCCAGCAGCTTGGGGTCGACCGGCGGGTACAATGAG. The encoded protein is CASSLGSTGGYNE. The complete CDR3 protein is CASSLGSTGGYNEQFF.

This clone has at least ten counts. The sequence runs out 3 residues before the end of the CDR3; the remainder is reconstructed from the germline J gene. The chain recombines TRBV7-9 with TRBJ2-7; 8 nucleotides align to TRBD2. The CDR3 sequence is 14 residues long. Germline values: CDR1 SEHNR, CDR2 FQNEAQ (reference sequence). With 5 bases clipped from V and 4 bases from J, the junction kept 7 bases outside the gene matches. The CDR3 sequence is CASSPDPGGYEQYF. The covered CDR3 bases are TGTGCCAGCAGCCCCGACCCGGGGGGGTACGAG.

Ten or more counts support this clone. The read finishes 3 residues shy of the CDR3 end, and the germline J gene is used to complete it. The rearrangement links TRBV27 to TRBJ2-1; possibly TRBD2 for D (6 bases). CDR1 is MNHEY and CDR2 is SMNVEV in the germline V gene (reference sequence). V dropped 0 bases and J dropped 0 bases, with 9 bases sitting between them. This CDR3 has 16 residues. Here the CDR3 reads CASSLSAAGSYNEQFF. The CDR3 DNA, read in part, is TGTGCCAGCAGTTTATCGGCAGCGGGCTCCTACAATGAG.

This clone has at least ten counts. CDR3 DNA, as far as it was read: TGCAGTGCTAGAAAACCAACTGGGGCATATGGC. It encodes CSARKPTGAYG. The full CDR3 reads CSARKPTGAYGYTF. The rearrangement joins TRBV20-1 to TRBJ1-2, with a tentative D call TRBD1 (5 bases). The CDR3 end lies 3 residues beyond the end of the read and is filled in from the germline J gene. Germline V gives CDR1 DFQATT, CDR2 SNEGSKA (reference sequence). V was cut by 2 bases and J by 5 bases, with 15 bases left in between. This CDR3 is 14 amino acids long.

This clone was seen many times. The CDR3 here is CAISAGQHSGNTIYF. The part of the CDR3 DNA that was read is TGTGCCATCAGTGCGGGACAGCACTCTGGAAACACC. The chain employs TRBV10-3 and TRBJ1-3, with 7 bases matching TRBD1. Coverage ceases 3 residues before the CDR3 finishes, and the germline J gene fills in the end. The trim removed 4 bases at V and 0 bases at J, leaving 3 bases unmatched. This CDR3 contains 15 residues. CDR1 and CDR2 from the germline V gene are ENHRY and SYGVKD.

This clone was detected ten times or more. The CDR3 extends 3 residues past the end of the read, so its final part is completed from the germline J gene. The chain combines TRBV12-3 or TRBV12-4 with TRBJ2-1; 10 nucleotides line up with TRBD2. Unmatched junction bases numbered 10, after V lost 6 bases and J lost 5 bases. The CDR3 contains 16 residues. The sequenced part of the CDR3 DNA is TGTGCCAGCAGGGCGAAGCGGGGGGGAAACCACAATGAG. Protein: CASRAKRGGNHNE. In full, the CDR3 reads CASRAKRGGNHNEQFF.

This clone appeared many times. The CDR3 goes on 3 residues after the read ends, and that part is filled in from the germline J gene. The gene calls are TRBV5-6 and TRBJ1-2, with 8 bases identical to TRBD1. V gave up 5 bases and J gave up 5 bases; unmatched junction bases: 11. Germline CDR1 and CDR2: SGHDT and YYEEEE. The CDR3 consists of 15 residues. CDR3 DNA, as far as it was read: TGTGCCAGCAGACCAATCGGACAGGGTCCATATGGC. Amino acid sequence: CASRPIGQGPYG. From start to end, the CDR3 is CASRPIGQGPYGYTF.

This clone was counted at least ten times. The read comes to an end 3 residues before the CDR3 does, leaving the germline J gene to fill in the end. The rearrangement uses TRBV30 and TRBJ1-1, with D perhaps matching TRBD1 (6 bases). Looked up from germline, CDR1 is GTSNPN and CDR2 is SVGIG (reference sequence). V was clipped by 3 bases and J by 0 bases, with 8 bases between them. The CDR3 has 13 residues. Partial CDR3 DNA: TGTGCCTGGAGGAGGGGGTTGAACACTGAA. This gives the protein CAWRRGLNTE. Given in full, the CDR3 is CAWRRGLNTEAFF.

This clone was seen repeatedly, ten times or more. Read sequence stops 3 residues before the CDR3 end, and the germline J gene provides the missing end. Other DNA sequences from this sample encode an identical CDR3 as well. The chain links TRBV2 to TRBJ1-1, with 8 positions matching TRBD1. Per the germline V gene, CDR1 is SNHLY and CDR2 is FYNNEI. CDR3 size: 13 residues. V was clipped by 6 bases and J by 1 base; unmatched bases: 1. The CDR3 reads CASSGQGNTEAFF. CDR3 DNA (partial): TGTGCCAGCAGCGGACAGGGGAACACTGAA.

This clone was seen ten or more times. The CDR3 bases that were read are TGTGCCAGCAGCCAACTCACAGGGGAAAGTAGGAACACCGGGGAG. Translated: CASSQLTGESRNTGE. The complete CDR3 reads CASSQLTGESRNTGELFF. V gene TRBV3-1 (or the pseudogene TRBV3-2) combines with J gene TRBJ2-2, with 7 bases that match TRBD1. The CDR3 end falls 3 residues outside the read, so it is completed with the germline J gene. The length of the CDR3 is 18 residues. Germline loops: CDR1 LGHDT, CDR2 YNNKEL (reference sequence). V shed 2 bases, J shed 1 base, and the junction held 10 bases outside the gene matches.